This entry features one T cell receptor beta chain sequence. High-throughput TCR beta sequencing covered peripheral CD8+ and CD4+ T cells. Controls were healthy donors (matched for age and sex). With random hexamers, reverse transcription was performed on about 0.45 to 1 ug of RNA. immunoSEQ multiplex PCR amplified TCR beta CDR3 across 54 Vbeta, 13 Jbeta. In TCRdb, the immunoSEQ multiplex PCR reads were re-called with MiXCR into one record per CDR3 protein. The sample has under 200,000 distinct CDR3 sequences, 90% to 95% seen once. These data come from a study of CD8 T cells in Susac syndrome. The CDR3 length is 15 residues. Trimming removed 3 bases at V and 4 bases at J, with 10 bases between. In germline, CDR1 is LNHNV, CDR2 YYDKDF (reference sequence).

This chain uses TRBV15 with TRBJ1-6; D unclear. This sequence was found in a human donor in good health. Material: CD4+ T cells from PBMCs. The CDR3 region is CATSSDKRYNSPLHF. CDR3 coding DNA: TGTGCCACCAGCAGTGATAAGAGGTATAATTCACCCCTCCACTTT.